The 18 T cell receptor beta chains below were found in one sample sequenced in a study of graft-versus-host responses after intestinal transplantation. Clones were sequenced by immunoSEQ multiplex PCR, and TCRdb holds only the in-frame ones, with some missing. The data show some 90,000 clones, roughly 92% seen once. These receptors have no identified antigens. This material consisted of unstimulated CD4+ T cells sorted from spleen or lymph node cells, taken before intestinal transplant. The origin of the receptors is a human donor who received an intestinal transplant.

This chain joins TRBV6-6 and TRBJ1-1, with 8 positions matching TRBD1. Looked up from germline, CDR1 is MNHNY and CDR2 is SVGAGI (reference sequence). The CDR3 has 14 amino acids. V lost 5 bases to trimming and J lost 6 bases; unmatched junction nucleotides: 8. This CDR3 is CASSGLQGAAEAFF. CDR3 in DNA: TGTGCCAGCAGTGGACTTCAGGGGGCGGCTGAAGCTTTCTTT.

J is TRBJ1-5 and V is TRBV5-4, with D tentatively TRBD1 (5 bases). V lost 3 bases and J 7 bases, leaving 8 bases between the germline ends. Germline V lookup: CDR1 SGHNT, CDR2 YYREEE (reference sequence). This CDR3 contains 12 residues. In DNA, the CDR3 is TGTGCCAGCAGCTATGACAGACAGCCCCAGCATTTT. Protein sequence: CASSYDRQPQHF.

The rearrangement links TRBV10-2 to TRBJ1-1; D gene uncertain. The CDR3 runs 12 residues. V lost 3 bases and J 2 bases, leaving 4 bases between the germline ends. Germline-derived CDR1 and CDR2 are WSHSY and SAAADI. CDR3 loop: CASSDLNTEAFF. In nucleotides, the CDR3 is TGCGCCAGCAGTGACCTTAACACTGAAGCTTTCTTT.

This clone was seen once. The gene calls are TRBV7-7 and TRBJ1-3; D is possibly TRBD1 (6 bases). The J call may be mistaken, given a closer DNA end match to TRBJ2-2. CDR1 and CDR2 (germline): SSHAT, FNYEAQ (reference sequence). The CDR3 contains 15 residues. CDR3 DNA sequence: TGTGCCAGCAGCTTAGGGGACACACACACCGGGGAGCTGTTTTTT. This sequence encodes CASSLGDTHTGELFF.

CDR3: CASSWGARNEQFF. CDR3 nucleotide sequence: TGTGCCAGCAGCTGGGGGGCTAGGAATGAGCAGTTCTTC. The V gene is TRBV5-4, the J gene TRBJ2-1; either TRBD1 or TRBD2 may fit D (6 bases each). The germline CDR1 and CDR2 sequences are SGHNT and YYREEE (reference sequence). The CDR3 contains 13 residues. Trimming stripped 3 bases from V and 7 bases from J, with 11 bases between. Full variable domain (missing parts from reference TRBV5-4 and TRBJ2-1): ETGVTQSPTHLIKTRGQQVTLRCSSQSGHNTVSWYQQALGQGPQFIFQYYREEENGRGNFPPRFSGLQFPNYSSELNVNALELDDSALYLCASSWGARNEQFFGPGTRLTVL.

V usage is TRBV6-5 and J usage is TRBJ2-7; TRBD1 matches 9 bases. The trim removed 4 bases at V and 3 bases at J, leaving 1 base unmatched. Germline lookup yields CDR1 MNHEY and CDR2 SVGAGI. The CDR3 spans 13 residues. CDR3 coding DNA: TGTGCCAGCAGTTGGGACAGGGTCTACGAGCAGTACTTC. This translates into CASSWDRVYEQYF.

The CDR3 spells CASSSGSRSSGNTIYF. DNA for the CDR3: TGTGCCAGCAGCTCTGGCTCCAGGAGCTCTGGAAACACCATATATTTT. The chain combines TRBV7-8 with TRBJ1-3; D unclear. Germline V gives CDR1 SGHVS, CDR2 FQNEAQ. This CDR3 is built from 16 residues. The V end was cut by 4 bases, the J end by 0 bases, with 13 bases between.

This clone has only one observation. This chain uses TRBV5-1 with TRBJ1-2; D remains unclear. V lost 0 bases, J lost 7 bases, and 13 bases lay in between. CDR1 SGHRS and CDR2 YFSETQ come from the germline V gene. CDR3 length equals 14 residues. The CDR3 protein is CASSLGVEAGGYTF. The CDR3 DNA reads as TGCGCCAGCAGCTTGGGAGTGGAGGCAGGTGGCTACACCTTC.

V gene TRBV11-1 combines with J gene TRBJ2-3; 8 bases agree with TRBD1. After removal of 2 bases from V and 4 bases from J, the junction contained 2 bases not matched to a gene. The CDR3 runs to 14 residues. Germline CDR1 is SGHAT and CDR2 is FQDESV (reference sequence). DNA for the CDR3: TGTGCCAGCAGCTTACAGACAGGGGCAGATACGCAGTATTTT. Translation gives CASSLQTGADTQYF.

The rearrangement uses TRBV28 and TRBJ1-3, with 9 bases matching TRBD1. The V gene end was trimmed by 4 bases and the J gene end by 2 bases; junction bases not matched to a gene: 9. From germline, CDR1 is MDHEN and CDR2 SYDVKM. This CDR3 is 17 amino acids long. CDR3 in DNA: TGTGCCAGCAGTTGGGGACAGGGAGGATCGCCTGGAAACACCATATATTTT. This sequence encodes CASSWGQGGSPGNTIYF. Drawing the rest from reference TRBV28 and TRBJ1-3, the complete variable domain is DVKVTQSSRYLVKRTGEKVFLECVQDMDHENMFWYRQDPGLGLRLIYFSYDVKMKEKGDIPEGYSVSREKKERFSLILESASTNQTSMYLCASSWGQGGSPGNTIYFGEGSWLTVV.

This chain uses TRBV7-6 with TRBJ2-2; 7 nucleotides line up with TRBD2. The ends lost 1 base at V and 6 bases at J; junction bases unmatched: 8. Germline CDR1 and CDR2: SGHVS and FNYEAQ. This CDR3 is 16 amino acids long. The CDR3, as DNA: TGTGCCAGCAGCTTAGTGACGGGAGGCCGTCCCGGGGAGCTGTTTTTT. This codes for CASSLVTGGRPGELFF.

The chain employs TRBV30 and TRBJ2-1, with 8 bases aligning to TRBD2. Trimming took 2 bases from V and 5 from J; bases not matched to a gene: 5. Per germline, CDR1 GTSNPN and CDR2 SVGIG (reference sequence). The CDR3 has 14 amino acids. Here the CDR3 DNA reads TGTGCCTGGAGTTTCGGGAGGGACGACAATGAGCAGTTCTTC. Translating it yields CAWSFGRDDNEQFF.

The chain uses TRBV23-1 and TRBJ1-3, with 9 nucleotides matching TRBD1. TRBV23-1 qualifies as an ORF whose function is uncertain. V gave up 2 bases and J gave up 4 bases; unmatched junction bases: 9. The CDR3 has 17 amino acids. The CDR3 reads CASSQRTGEKKGNTIYF. The CDR3 DNA is TGCGCCAGCAGTCAAAGGACAGGGGAAAAAAAGGGAAACACCATATATTTT.

The J gene is TRBJ2-3, the V gene TRBV11-1; the match to TRBD1 covers 7 bases. Germline V lookup: CDR1 SGHAT, CDR2 FQDESV (reference sequence). Losses at the gene ends were 3 bases for V and 3 bases for J; bases not matched to a gene: 3. The CDR3 loop spans 14 amino acids. Here the CDR3 DNA reads TGTGCCAGCAGCTTGAGACAGGGAACAGATACGCAGTATTTT. Translation: CASSLRQGTDTQYF. Supplemented by reference TRBV11-1 and TRBJ2-3, the full variable domain reads EAEVAQSPRYKITEKSQAVAFWCDPISGHATLYWYRQILGQGPELLVQFQDESVVDDSQLPKDRFSAERLKGVDSTLKIQPAELGDSAMYLCASSLRQGTDTQYFGPGTRLTVL.

The chain employs TRBV10-2 and TRBJ1-2; D not certain. V was shortened by 2 bases and J by 2 bases, with 9 bases between the two germline ends. Germline assignment: CDR1 WSHSY and CDR2 SAAADI. There are 14 residues in the CDR3. CDR3 sequence reads: CASSERRLNYGYTF. The CDR3 DNA sequence: TGCGCCAGCAGTGAGAGGAGATTGAACTATGGCTACACCTTC.

This clone was recorded only once. The rearrangement links TRBV15 to TRBJ2-1; possibly TRBD1 for D (6 bases). Germline loops: CDR1 LNHNV, CDR2 YYDKDF (reference sequence). V lost 2 bases to trimming and J lost 0 bases, with 11 bases between them. The CDR3 runs 16 residues. The DNA of the CDR3 is TGTGCCACCAGCAGACGCACAGGGAGCTCCTACAATGAGCAGTTCTTC. This encodes CATSRRTGSSYNEQFF.

J is TRBJ2-6 and V is TRBV18, with D perhaps matching TRBD2 (7 bases). Looked up from germline, CDR1 is KGHSH and CDR2 is LQKENI. There are 19 residues in the CDR3. V was cut by 1 base and J by 0 bases, with 16 bases left in between. The CDR3 DNA is TGTGCCAGCTCACCACGTTCTCGGGGGGCCAGCTCTGGGGCCAACGTCCTGACTTTC. Translated, it gives CASSPRSRGASSGANVLTF.

This chain uses TRBV4-1 with TRBJ1-1; D uncertain. The CDR3 totals 15 residues. The germline gives CDR1 MGHRA, CDR2 YSYEKL. Trimming took 4 bases from V and 1 from J, leaving 13 bases between them. The CDR3 reads CASSPPWVRNTEAFF. The CDR3 DNA sequence: TGCGCCAGCAGCCCGCCCTGGGTGAGGAACACTGAAGCTTTCTTT.